The rows below give T cell receptor beta chains drawn from one sample of a study of chemoradiotherapy in HPV16-positive cancers. TCRdb keeps only in-frame clones here, not all; method: immunoSEQ multiplex PCR. The sample includes approximately 2,000 clones, 80% to 85% of them seen just once. The starting material was tumor tissue, obtained from a patient who underwent chemoradiotherapy. Receptors were obtained from a human donor with HPV-associated anogenital cancer. The CDR3 runs from the conserved cysteine through the conserved F or W. D genes are given only for firm matches. Where a row states a size, it is once, few, many or the class of an expanded clone; other rows omit it.

>-|TRBJ2-2|TRBV6-4|-
TGTGCCAGCCGGAAGGTAGAGAACACCGGGGAGCTGTTTTTT
CASRKVENTGELFF
>-|TRBJ2-7|TRBV9|-
TGTGCCAGCAGCGGGGAGATGGGAGACAGTAGTAGCGAGCAGTACTTC
CASSGEMGDSSSEQYF
>-|TRBJ1-2|TRBV7-9|-
TGTGCCAGCAGCCCCCTGGGCTGGGAGGGAGGCTACACCTTC
CASSPLGWEGGYTF
>once|TRBJ1-1|TRBV28|TRBD1
TGTGCCAGCAGTTTCCCCTACAGGGGCGTCAACACTGAAGCTTTCTTT
CASSFPYRGVNTEAFF
>-|TRBJ2-7|TRBV7-2|-
TGTGCCAGCAGCCGAGGACTGGGCAGCTCCTACGAGCAGTACTTC
CASSRGLGSSYEQYF
>-|TRBJ1-5|TRBV19|-
TGTGCCAGTAGTAATTCCCGTAATCAGCCCCAGCATTTT
CASSNSRNQPQHF
>-|TRBJ1-2|TRBV15|TRBD1
TGTGCCACCAGCAGAGAAGGGACAGGTCATGGCTACACCTTC
CATSREGTGHGYTF
>-|TRBJ1-6|TRBV11-2|-
TGTGCCAGCAGCCATAATTCACCCCTCCACTTT
CASSHNSPLHF
>once|TRBJ2-1|TRBV19|TRBD1
TGTGCCAGTAGTAACAGGGGTAGTCAGGAGGTTGAGCAGTTCTTC
CASSNRGSQEVEQFF
>-|TRBJ2-7|TRBV15|-
TGTGCCACCAGCGACGGTAGCTCCTACGAGCAGTACTTC
CATSDGSSYEQYF
>-|TRBJ1-3|TRBV19|TRBD1
TGTGCCAGATTACAGGGGGAAAACACCATATATTTT
CARLQGENTIYF
>-|TRBJ2-3|TRBV4-3|TRBD2
TGCGCCAGCAGCCAAGATACCTCACTAGCGGGCTCGGGGGATACGCAGTATTTT
CASSQDTSLAGSGDTQYF
>few|TRBJ1-2|TRBV19|-
TGTGCCAGTAGTATTATCAGGGGTGTGGACTATGGCTACACCTTC
CASSIIRGVDYGYTF
>-|TRBJ1-1|TRBV10-2|-
TGCGCCAGCAGGGGCTCCGGGGGGCTTAACACTGAAGCTTTCTTT
CASRGSGGLNTEAFF
>-|TRBJ1-2|TRBV4-2|-
TGTGCCAGCAGCCAAAGGGCAGGGGATGGGGTCTATGGCTACACCTTC
CASSQRAGDGVYGYTF
>-|TRBJ2-2|TRBV2|TRBD2
TGTGCCAGCAAGGGGCTAGCGGGAGTATCAGCCGGGGAGCTGTTTTTT
CASKGLAGVSAGELFF
>-|TRBJ2-7|TRBV9|-
TGTGCCAGCAGCGTAGTCCCGAGCTCCTACGAGCAGTACTTC
CASSVVPSSYEQYF
>-|TRBJ2-2|TRBV27|-
TGTGCCAGCAGTTTTTTAGCTGGGGGGACCGGGGAGCTGTTTTTT
CASSFLAGGTGELFF
>-|TRBJ1-2|TRBV25-1|-
TGTGCCAGCAGTGGAACCGCAGTCAAGGGCTACACCTTC
CASSGTAVKGYTF
>-|TRBJ2-3|TRBV6-1|TRBD2
TGTGCCAGCAGTGAACGTGGCGGGGGGGCAGATACGCAGTATTTT
CASSERGGGADTQYF
>-|TRBJ2-1|TRBV11-3|TRBD2
TGTGCCAGCAGCTCCCTGGCGGGAGGGCCTGAGCAGTTCTTC
CASSSLAGGPEQFF
>-|TRBJ1-4|TRBV15|TRBD1
TGTGCCACCAGCACCTCCAGACAGGGGTTGGATGAAAAACTGTTTTTT
CATSTSRQGLDEKLFF
>-|TRBJ2-1|TRBV9|-
TGTGCCAGCAGCGTAGATGGGGGAACCTACAATGAGCAGTTCTTC
CASSVDGGTYNEQFF
>-|TRBJ2-1|TRBV27|TRBD2
TGTGCCAGCAGTTTAGTGAGCGGGGGGGCTGGTGAGCAGTTCTTC
CASSLVSGGAGEQFF
>-|TRBJ2-5|TRBV5-1|TRBD1
TGCGCCAGCAGCTTGGAAGTTGACAGGGTAGAGACCCAGTACTTC
CASSLEVDRVETQYF
>-|TRBJ1-4|TRBV29-1|-
TGCAGCGTGGGACAAACTAATGAAAAACTGTTTTTT
CSVGQTNEKLFF
>once|TRBJ2-2|TRBV19|-
TGTGCCAGTAGTACAGTCCGAAACACCGGGGAGCTGTTTTTT
CASSTVRNTGELFF
>-|TRBJ1-1|TRBV5-4|-
TGTGCCAGCAGCTTGGGAGGTGCGAGTTCAGCTTTCTTT
CASSLGGASSAFF
>-|TRBJ2-6|TRBV6-1|TRBD1
TGTGCCAGCAGTGAAGACTTAAGACAGGGTACATGGGCCAACGTCCTGACTTTC
CASSEDLRQGTWANVLTF
>-|TRBJ1-6|TRBV10-2|-
TGCGCCAGTAGGGGAGGCGGACGATATAATTCACCCCTCCACTTT
CASRGGGRYNSPLHF
>-|TRBJ2-1|TRBV7-2|-
TGTGCCAGCAGCCCCTGGGGGAGGAGCAATGAGCAGTTCTTC
CASSPWGRSNEQFF
>-|TRBJ1-1|TRBV28|-
TGTGCCAGCAGTCCCGTTACACAGACTGAAGCTTTCTTT
CASSPVTQTEAFF
>-|TRBJ2-1|TRBV4-1|-
TGCGCCAGCAGCCAAGATCTGAAAGAGCAGTTCTTC
CASSQDLKEQFF
>-|TRBJ2-7|TRBV15|TRBD1
TGTGCCACCAGCAGTGGACAGGGAGCTTACGAGCAGTACTTC
CATSSGQGAYEQYF
>-|TRBJ2-1|TRBV6-1|-
TGTGCCAGCAGTGCCAACGGGGACAATGAGCAGTTCTTC
CASSANGDNEQFF
>-|TRBJ2-7|TRBV9|-
TGTGCCAGCAGCGAGGACGGATCCTACGAGCAGTACTTC
CASSEDGSYEQYF
>-|TRBJ2-5|TRBV11-1|TRBD2
TGTGCCAGCAGCTTCGGACTAGCAGCCTTACAAGAGACCCAGTACTTC
CASSFGLAALQETQYF
>-|TRBJ1-5|TRBV5-3|-
TGTGCCAGAAGCCCCACAGGGAGCAATCAGCCCCAGCATTTT
CARSPTGSNQPQHF
>-|TRBJ2-1|TRBV6-6|-
TGTGCCAGCAGTTACTCGACGCATGAGCAGTTCTTC
CASSYSTHEQFF
>once|TRBJ1-1|TRBV19|TRBD1
TGTGCCACCTTACCGGGACAGGTAAACACTGAAGCTTTCTTT
CATLPGQVNTEAFF
>once|TRBJ2-5|TRBV6-5|-
TGTGCCAGCAGTTTGGACTTCCGAGAGACCCAGTACTTC
CASSLDFRETQYF